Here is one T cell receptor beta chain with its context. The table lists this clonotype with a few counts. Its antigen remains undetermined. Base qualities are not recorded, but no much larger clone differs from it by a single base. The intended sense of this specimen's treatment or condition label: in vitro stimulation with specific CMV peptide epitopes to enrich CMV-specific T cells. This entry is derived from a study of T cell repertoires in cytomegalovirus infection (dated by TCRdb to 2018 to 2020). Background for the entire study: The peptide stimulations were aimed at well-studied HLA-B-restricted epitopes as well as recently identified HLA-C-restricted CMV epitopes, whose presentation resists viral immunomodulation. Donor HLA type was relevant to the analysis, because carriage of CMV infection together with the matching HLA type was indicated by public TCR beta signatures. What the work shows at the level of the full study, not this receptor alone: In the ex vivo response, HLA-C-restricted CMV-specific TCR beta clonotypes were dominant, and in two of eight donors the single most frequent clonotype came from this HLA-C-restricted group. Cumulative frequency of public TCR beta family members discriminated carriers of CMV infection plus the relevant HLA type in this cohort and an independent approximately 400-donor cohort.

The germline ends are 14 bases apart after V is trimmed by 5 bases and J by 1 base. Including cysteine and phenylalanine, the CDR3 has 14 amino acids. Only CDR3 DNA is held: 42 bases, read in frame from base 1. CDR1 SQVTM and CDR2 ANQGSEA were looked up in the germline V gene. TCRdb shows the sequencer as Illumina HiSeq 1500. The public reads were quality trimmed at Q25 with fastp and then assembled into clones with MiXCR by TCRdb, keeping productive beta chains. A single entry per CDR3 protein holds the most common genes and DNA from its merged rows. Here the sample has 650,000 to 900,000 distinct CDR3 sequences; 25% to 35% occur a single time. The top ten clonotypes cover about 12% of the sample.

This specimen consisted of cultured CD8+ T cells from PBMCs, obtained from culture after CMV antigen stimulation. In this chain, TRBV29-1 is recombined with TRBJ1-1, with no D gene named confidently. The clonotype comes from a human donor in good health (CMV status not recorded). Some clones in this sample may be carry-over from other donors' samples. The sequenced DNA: TGCAGCGTTCTGGACTTTCGGAAGAACACTGAAGCTTTCTTT. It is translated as CSVLDFRKNTEAFF.